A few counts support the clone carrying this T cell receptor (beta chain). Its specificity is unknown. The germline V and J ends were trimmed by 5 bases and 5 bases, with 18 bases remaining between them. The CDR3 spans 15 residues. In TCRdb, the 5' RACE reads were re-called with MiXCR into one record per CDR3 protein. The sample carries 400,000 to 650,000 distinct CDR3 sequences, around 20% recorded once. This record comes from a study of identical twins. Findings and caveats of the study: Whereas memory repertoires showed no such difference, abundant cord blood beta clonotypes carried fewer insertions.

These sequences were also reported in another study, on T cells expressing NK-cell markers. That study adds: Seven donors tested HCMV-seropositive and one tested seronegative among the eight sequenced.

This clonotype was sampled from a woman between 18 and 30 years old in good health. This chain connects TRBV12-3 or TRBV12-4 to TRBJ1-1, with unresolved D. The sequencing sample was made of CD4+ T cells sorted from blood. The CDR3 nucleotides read TGTGCCAGCAGTAAAGGGCGGGTGAGGGAGACTGAAGCTTTCTTT. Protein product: CASSKGRVRETEAFF.